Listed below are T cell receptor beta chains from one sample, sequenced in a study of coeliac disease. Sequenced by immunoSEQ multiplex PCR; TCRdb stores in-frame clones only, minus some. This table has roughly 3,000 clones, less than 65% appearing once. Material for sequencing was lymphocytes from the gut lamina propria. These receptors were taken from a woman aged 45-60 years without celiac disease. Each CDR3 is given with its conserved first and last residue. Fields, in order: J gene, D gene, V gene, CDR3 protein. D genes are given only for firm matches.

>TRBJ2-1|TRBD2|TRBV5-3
CARSFAGLAGDTNEQFF
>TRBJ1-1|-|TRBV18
CASSPPNGQGTEAFF
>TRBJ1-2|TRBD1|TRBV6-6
CASSPTGDYGYTF
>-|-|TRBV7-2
CASSLAWGTNYEQYF
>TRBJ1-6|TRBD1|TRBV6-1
CATPADRGGGSPLHF
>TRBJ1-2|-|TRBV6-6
CASTGRERNGYTF
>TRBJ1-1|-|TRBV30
CAWRWGRTEAFF
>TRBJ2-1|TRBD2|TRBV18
CASSPRASGGRNEQFF
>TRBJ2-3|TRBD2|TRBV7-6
CASSLGFRAGGTDTQYF
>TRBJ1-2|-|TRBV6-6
CASSPTGGLNYGYTF
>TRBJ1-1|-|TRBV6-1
CASSLTGLNTEAFF
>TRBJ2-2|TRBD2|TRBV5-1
CASSPGLAGARGVGELFF
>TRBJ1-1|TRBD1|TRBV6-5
CASIGDSTEAFF
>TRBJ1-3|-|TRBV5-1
CASSRLGSAGNTIYF
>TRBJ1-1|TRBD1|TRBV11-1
CASSFGRGSLEAFF
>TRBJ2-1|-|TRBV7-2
CASSLAFGVLPSYNEQFF
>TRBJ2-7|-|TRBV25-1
CASSEGQGWYF
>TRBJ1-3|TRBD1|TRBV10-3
CAISESRQGRNTIYF
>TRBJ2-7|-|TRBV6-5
CATLYLTGSYEQYF
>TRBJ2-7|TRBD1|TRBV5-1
CASRNGQGIYEQYF
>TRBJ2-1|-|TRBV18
CASSPRVLSSYNEQFF
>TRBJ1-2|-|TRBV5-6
CASSGQNYGYTF
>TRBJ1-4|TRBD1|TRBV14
CASSSRTGGREKLFF
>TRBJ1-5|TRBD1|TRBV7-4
CASSLWEQGANQPQHF
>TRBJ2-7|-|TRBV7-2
CASSLMGSQESEQYF
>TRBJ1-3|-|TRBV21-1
CASKQTKTQPRGLDGNTIYF
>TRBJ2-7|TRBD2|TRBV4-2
CASSQELWGALAGGPSYEQYF
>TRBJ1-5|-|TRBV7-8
CASSFGQSNQPQHF
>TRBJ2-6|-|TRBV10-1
CASSWCVRSHKSRANVLTF
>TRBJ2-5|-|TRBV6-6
CASRSGVEQETQYF